The entry below gives a single T cell receptor beta chain sequence along with its context. Its antigen is currently unknown. The libraries of TRB cDNA were constructed through 5' RACE using UMI labels. TCRdb reprocessed the 5' RACE reads and stores each CDR3 protein as one record, lacking DNA. The sample has some 99,000 distinct CDR3 sequences. These data are taken from a study of CXCR3-negative and CXCR3-positive naive CD8 T cells. Across the study: Sequencing gave some 130 million TRB reads overall, about 1.5 +/- 0.3 million per library. Study-wide results and caveats: Hydrophobicity was higher for TRB CDR3s found in CXCR3-positive naive cells than in CXCR3-negative naive cells. The study found that naive CXCR3-negative and CXCR3-positive cells shared TRBV-TRBJ usage, while memory cells differed.

CDR3 size: 16 residues. CDR1 and CDR2 (germline): KGHDR, SFDVKD. Sequenced material: naive CXCR3+ CD8+ T cells from blood. Subset in this sample: CD45RO-CCR7+CD27+CD95- naive CD8+ T cells expressing CXCR3 (TNR3+). The V gene is TRBV24-1, the J gene TRBJ2-2; TCRdb's D call of TRBD1 is untestable without DNA. The TCR sequence derives from a human donor in good health. Some clones in this sample may be carry-over from other donors' samples. The CDR3 protein is CATSPQGALGTGELFF.